The entry below gives a single T cell receptor beta chain sequence along with its context. The antigen is undetermined. Sequencing was performed with immunoSEQ multiplex PCR; in TCRdb, only in-frame clones are kept and a portion is missing. The sample has approximately 60,000 clones; about 91% are singletons. These data belong to a study of PD-1 blockade in mismatch repair-deficient tumors. At the level of the study: Patients had approximately 12 mismatch repair-deficient cancer types and were previously treated and progressing. Study-wide findings and caveats: Tumor-resident clones, often undetectable pretreatment in blood, expanded then contracted after pembrolizumab.

The CDR3 consists of 15 residues. Germline loops: CDR1 GTSNPN, CDR2 SVGIG (reference sequence). Germline trimming cut 8 bases from V and 5 bases from J; bases unmatched to any gene: 11. PCR or immunohistochemistry showed mismatch repair deficiency in every enrolled patient. Sequenced here: peripheral blood, sampled 52 weeks after starting pembrolizumab. The V gene is TRBV30, the J gene TRBJ2-6; 8 bases are a match to TRBD1. The source of this sequence is an adult with mismatch repair-deficient cancer. DNA for the CDR3: TGTGCCGGCGCACACGGACAGGGATGGGCCAACGTCCTGACTTTC. Amino acids: CAGAHGQGWANVLTF.